This entry lists 22 T cell receptor beta chains sequenced from one sample in a study of cytomegalovirus exposure and HLA in healthy donors. Sequenced by immunoSEQ multiplex PCR; TCRdb stores in-frame clones only, minus some. Of around 350,000 clones listed, about nine tenths are singletons. The sample taken for sequencing was PBMCs. The receptors stem from a woman aged 18-29 years in good health and CMV-seronegative.

The chain uses TRBV27 and TRBJ2-7; maybe TRBD1 (5 bases). The V and J ends lost 5 bases and 5 bases respectively, with 19 bases between them. The length of the CDR3 is 15 residues. From germline, CDR1 is MNHEY and CDR2 SMNVEV (reference sequence). CDR3 DNA: TGTGCCAGCAGTCAAACCTCAGGGTATTTCGACGAGCAGTACTTC. Encoded protein: CASSQTSGYFDEQYF.

This chain links TRBV30 with TRBJ2-1; no clear D. This CDR3 has 13 residues. CDR1 is GTSNPN and CDR2 is SVGIG in the germline V gene (reference sequence). The ends were cut back, 3 bases at V and 0 bases at J, with 6 bases in the middle. The CDR3 protein is CAWSPSSYNEQFF. CDR3 in DNA: TGTGCCTGGAGCCCCAGCTCCTACAATGAGCAGTTCTTC.

As regards this clone: Additional DNA sequences in this sample encode the identical CDR3. The rearrangement uses TRBV7-9 and TRBJ2-1, with TRBD2 matching 9 bases. V lost 3 bases to trimming and J lost 4 bases; unmatched junction nucleotides: 1. CDR3 length equals 14 residues. The germline V gene encodes CDR1 SEHNR and CDR2 FQNEAQ (reference sequence). CDR3 amino acids: CASSFSGRYNEQFF. CDR3 bases: TGTGCCAGCAGCTTTAGCGGGAGATACAATGAGCAGTTCTTC.

The chain couples TRBV7-8 to TRBJ1-2, with a possible D match to TRBD1 (5 bases). The CDR3 covers 14 residues. V was shortened by 0 bases and J by 8 bases, with 13 bases between the two germline ends. CDR1 is SGHVS, CDR2 FQNEAQ, per germline. The CDR3 region is CASSLAPGGKGYTF. The CDR3 DNA reads as TGTGCCAGCAGCTTAGCGCCGGGGGGTAAGGGCTACACCTTC.

The gene calls are TRBV2 and TRBJ2-1, with 14 bases fitting TRBD2. Germline CDR1 reads SNHLY; CDR2 reads FYNNEI. The CDR3 is 18 amino acids. V dropped 5 bases and J dropped 6; count of bases not matched to a gene: 12. Written as DNA, the CDR3 is TGTGCCAGCAGTCGAGACAAAACCGGGACTAGCGGGGGCAATGAGCAGTTCTTC. Translating gives CASSRDKTGTSGGNEQFF.

The J gene is TRBJ1-5, the V gene TRBV5-1; 9 positions match TRBD1. The CDR3 is 19 residues long. V lost 0 bases and J lost 4; bases outside the gene matches: 14. CDR1 is SGHRS, CDR2 YFSETQ, per germline. CDR3 protein: CASSLARTGVLTWNQPQHF. Here the CDR3 DNA reads TGCGCCAGCAGCTTGGCCCGGACAGGGGTTCTAACCTGGAATCAGCCCCAGCATTTT.

Here the CDR3 reads CASSLDGRGAEETQYF. The CDR3 coding sequence is TGCGCCAGCAGCTTGGATGGGCGGGGGGCCGAAGAGACCCAGTACTTC. The V call is TRBV5-1, the J call TRBJ2-5; TRBD2 agrees at 8 bases. Germline-derived CDR1 and CDR2 are SGHRS and YFSETQ. J gave up 3 bases and V 0 bases, and 7 bases lay outside the gene matches. This CDR3 spans 16 amino acids.

This CDR3 reads CASFRQGGPGYTF. The CDR3 nucleotides are TGTGCCAGCTTCCGGCAGGGGGGACCTGGCTACACCTTC. This chain links TRBV28 with TRBJ1-2, with 7 bases lining up with TRBD1. Trimming cost V 8 bases and J 7 bases; bases outside gene matches: 10. The CDR3 loop spans 13 amino acids. The germline V gene encodes CDR1 MDHEN and CDR2 SYDVKM.

The gene calls are TRBV25-1 and TRBJ1-1; D remains ambiguous. Germline CDR1 is MGHDK and CDR2 is SYGVNS. The CDR3 contains 13 residues. V lost 4 bases to trimming and J lost 1 base, with 7 bases between them. CDR3 in DNA: TGTGCCAGCAGTGTTTCAGGGAACACTGAAGCTTTCTTT. Translating gives CASSVSGNTEAFF.

The V call is TRBV4-1, the J call TRBJ2-7; D is undetermined. The CDR3 loop spans 13 amino acids. The V gene lost 1 base and the J gene lost 2 bases, with 6 bases spanning the gap. The germline V gene has CDR1 MGHRA and CDR2 YSYEKL. The DNA of the CDR3 is TGCGCCAGCAGCCAAGCCGGAGCCTACGAGCAGTACTTC. This codes for CASSQAGAYEQYF.

The genes are TRBV10-1 and TRBJ1-1; no firm D call. V was shortened by 6 bases and J by 4 bases, with 12 bases between the two germline ends. Germline CDR1 reads WNHNN; CDR2 reads SYGVQD (reference sequence). The CDR3 spans 13 residues. CDR3 protein: CASSLVAGTEAFF. As DNA, the CDR3 is TGCGCCAGCAGCCTCGTAGCGGGCACTGAAGCTTTCTTT.

This clone was seen only once. The chain couples TRBV5-1 to TRBJ2-3; D may be TRBD2 (5 bases). Between the trimmed V and J ends, which lost 4 bases and 4 bases, there was a span of 16 bases. CDR3 length equals 15 residues. The germline CDR1 and CDR2 sequences are SGHRS and YFSETQ. The CDR3 nucleotides are TGCGCCAGCAGCAAGGTCGGGCCGCGGGCAGATACGCAGTATTTT. This codes for CASSKVGPRADTQYF.

The rearrangement links TRBV27 to TRBJ1-1; a possible D gene is TRBD1 (5 bases). V was cut by 3 bases and J by 4 bases, with 18 bases left in between. Germline-derived CDR1 and CDR2 are MNHEY and SMNVEV (reference sequence). This CDR3 has 16 amino acids. This CDR3 reads CASSFIPPGKSTEAFF. CDR3 coding DNA: TGTGCCAGCAGTTTCATTCCCCCAGGGAAATCCACTGAAGCTTTCTTT.

The V and J genes are TRBV2 and TRBJ1-5; D is perhaps TRBD1 (6 bases). CDR3 length: 15 amino acids. Deletions cut 0 bases from V and 3 bases from J, with 9 bases between. CDR1 is SNHLY and CDR2 is FYNNEI in the germline V gene. The CDR3 DNA reads as TGTGCCAGCAGTGAAGCGCAGGGGCCCAATCAGCCCCAGCATTTT. Its protein product is CASSEAQGPNQPQHF.

V gene TRBV15 combines with J gene TRBJ2-7; D might be TRBD1 (5 bases). CDR3 size: 15 residues. Germline V CDR1 and CDR2: LNHNV, YYDKDF (reference sequence). Trimming stripped 0 bases from V and 5 bases from J, with 14 bases between. The CDR3 protein is CATSRDQGMSHEQYF. The CDR3 DNA sequence: TGTGCCACCAGCAGAGATCAGGGAATGTCCCACGAGCAGTACTTC. The complete variable domain, with remaining parts taken from reference TRBV15 and TRBJ2-7, reads DAMVIQNPRYQVTQFGKPVTLSCSQTLNHNVMYWYQQKSSQAPKLLFHYYDKDFNNEADTPDNFQSRRPNTSFCFLDIRSPGLGDTAMYLCATSRDQGMSHEQYFGPGTRLTVT.

The chain is built from TRBV6-1 and TRBJ1-3; D may be TRBD1 (5 bases). Trimming left V 0 bases short and J 0 bases short, with 9 bases between. The germline V gene encodes CDR1 MNHNS and CDR2 SASEGT. CDR3 length: 16 amino acids. The CDR3 DNA is TGTGCCAGCAGTGAAGCTGCAGGGTCCTCTGGAAACACCATATATTTT. Protein: CASSEAAGSSGNTIYF.

The V and J genes are TRBV5-1 and TRBJ2-6, with 7 bases aligning to TRBD1. The germline V gene encodes CDR1 SGHRS and CDR2 YFSETQ. The CDR3 loop spans 18 amino acids. The V segment lost 2 bases and the J segment 0 bases; nucleotides outside the gene matches: 8. The CDR3 DNA reads as TGCGCCAGCAGCTTCGACAGGGCTTCGAGCTCTGGGGCCAACGTCCTGACTTTC. Its translation is CASSFDRASSSGANVLTF.

The CDR3 reads CSVEDGLPQYF. In DNA, the CDR3 is TGCAGCGTTGAGGATGGACTGCCCCAGTACTTC. The gene calls are TRBV29-1 and TRBJ2-5, with TRBD2 as a possible D gene (5 bases). Germline CDR1 and CDR2: SQVTM and ANQGSEA. V was clipped by 3 bases and J by 9 bases, with 11 bases between them. CDR3 length equals 11 residues.

This chain connects TRBV5-5 to TRBJ2-7, with a tentative D call TRBD2 (6 bases). The V end was cut by 3 bases, the J end by 2 bases, with 15 bases between. The CDR3 covers 15 residues. Looked up from germline, CDR1 is SGHKS and CDR2 is YYEKEE (reference sequence). The CDR3 sequence is CASSYRGRGTYEQYF. The CDR3 DNA follows: TGTGCCAGCAGCTACCGGGGCCGGGGGACCTACGAGCAGTACTTC. Using reference TRBV5-5 and TRBJ2-7 for the parts outside the CDR3, the full variable domain is DAGVTQSPTHLIKTRGQQVTLRCSPISGHKSVSWYQQVLGQGPQFIFQYYEKEERGRGNFPDRFSARQFPNYSSELNVNALLLGDSALYLCASSYRGRGTYEQYFGPGTRLTVT.

The chain employs TRBV28 and TRBJ1-5, with D hard to call. The CDR3 runs to 18 residues. The V gene lost 4 bases and the J gene lost 3 bases, with 22 bases spanning the gap. Germline V gene sequence: CDR1 MDHEN, CDR2 SYDVKM. CDR3 nucleotides: TGTGCCAGCAGTTCCCTGTTCCTGCGGGAGGTTGCCAATCAGCCCCAGCATTTT. Protein sequence: CASSSLFLREVANQPQHF.

The chain employs TRBV11-2 and TRBJ1-4; 10 positions match TRBD1. This CDR3 contains 15 residues. V shed 5 bases, J shed 4 bases, and the junction held 4 bases outside the gene matches. Germline V gene lookup returns CDR1 SGHAT and CDR2 FQNNGV. CDR3 residues: CASSRQGASNEKLFF. The CDR3 coding sequence is TGTGCCAGCAGCCGACAGGGGGCGAGTAATGAAAAACTGTTTTTT.

The chain is built from TRBV18 and TRBJ2-7; tentatively, D is TRBD1 (5 bases). CDR1 and CDR2 from the germline V gene are KGHSH and LQKENI. The ends were cut back, 2 bases at V and 0 bases at J, with 11 bases in the middle. This CDR3 is 15 amino acids long. The CDR3: CASSPGALLSYEQYF. The DNA for the CDR3 is TGTGCCAGCTCACCAGGGGCCCTACTCTCCTACGAGCAGTACTTC. The entire variable domain, with the rest obtained from reference TRBV18 and TRBJ2-7, is as follows: NAGVMQNPRHLVRRRGQEARLRCSPMKGHSHVYWYRQLPEEGLKFMVYLQKENIIDESGMPKERFSAEFPKEGPSILRIQQVVRGDSAAYFCASSPGALLSYEQYFGPGTRLTVT.